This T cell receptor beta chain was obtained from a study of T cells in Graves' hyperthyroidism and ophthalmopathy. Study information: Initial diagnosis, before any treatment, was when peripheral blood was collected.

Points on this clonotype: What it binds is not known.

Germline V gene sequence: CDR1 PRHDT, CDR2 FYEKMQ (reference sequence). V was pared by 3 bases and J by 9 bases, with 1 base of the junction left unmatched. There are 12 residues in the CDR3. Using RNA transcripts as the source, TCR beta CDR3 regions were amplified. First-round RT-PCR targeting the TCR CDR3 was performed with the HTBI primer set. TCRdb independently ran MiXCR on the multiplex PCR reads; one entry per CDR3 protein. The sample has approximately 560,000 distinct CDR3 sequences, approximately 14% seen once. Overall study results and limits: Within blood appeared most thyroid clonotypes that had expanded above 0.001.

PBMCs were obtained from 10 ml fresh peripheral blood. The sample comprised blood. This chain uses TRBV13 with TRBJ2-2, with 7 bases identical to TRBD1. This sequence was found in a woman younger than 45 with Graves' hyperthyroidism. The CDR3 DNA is TGTGCCAGCAGCTTGGACAGGAGGGAGCTGTTTTTT. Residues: CASSLDRRELFF.